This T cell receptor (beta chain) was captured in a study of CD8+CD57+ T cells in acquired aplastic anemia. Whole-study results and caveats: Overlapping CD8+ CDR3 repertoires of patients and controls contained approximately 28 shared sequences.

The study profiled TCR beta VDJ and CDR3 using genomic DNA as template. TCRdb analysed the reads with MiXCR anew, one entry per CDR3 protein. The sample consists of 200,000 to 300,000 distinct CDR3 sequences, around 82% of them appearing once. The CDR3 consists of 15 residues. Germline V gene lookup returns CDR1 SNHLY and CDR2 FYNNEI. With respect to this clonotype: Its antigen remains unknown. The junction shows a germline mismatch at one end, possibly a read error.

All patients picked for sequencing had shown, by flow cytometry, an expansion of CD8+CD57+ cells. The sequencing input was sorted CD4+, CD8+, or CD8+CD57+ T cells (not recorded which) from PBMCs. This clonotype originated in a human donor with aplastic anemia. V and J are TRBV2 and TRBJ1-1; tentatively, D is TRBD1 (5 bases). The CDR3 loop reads CASGGGGGDNTDAFF. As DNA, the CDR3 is TGTGCCAGCGGGGGGGGGGGGGGGGATAACACTGATGCTTTCTTT.